The rows below give T cell receptor beta chains drawn from one sample of a study of graft-versus-host responses after intestinal transplantation. Sequenced by immunoSEQ multiplex PCR; TCRdb stores in-frame clones only, minus some. This table holds about 100,000 clones, roughly 87% found once. Their antigens remain unidentified. Sequencing used unstimulated CD4+ T cells sorted from spleen or lymph node cells, obtained before transplant. These receptors were collected from a human donor who was the organ donor for an intestinal transplant. Both conserved end residues are part of each CDR3. D genes are given only for firm matches. Clone size is not always given. Where it is, it says once, few, many or a class for expanded clones.

NA | NA | TRBJ1-1 | TRBV5-1 | TGCGCCAGCAGCCCCGATGGGTTGAACACTGAAGCTTTCTTT | CASSPDGLNTEAFF
NA | NA | TRBJ2-5 | TRBV5-1 | TGCGCCAGCAGCCTAGGAGGGATGCCACAAGAGACCCAGTACTTC | CASSLGGMPQETQYF
NA | NA | TRBJ1-4 | TRBV5-4 | TGTGCCAGCAGCGGAATTGGGAGGGGACTTAATGAAAAACTGTTTTTT | CASSGIGRGLNEKLFF
NA | NA | TRBJ2-2 | TRBV5-1 | TGCGCCAGCAGCTTGAAGGCAAGGACAGAGACGAACACCGGGGAGCTGTTTTTT | CASSLKARTETNTGELFF
NA | NA | TRBJ2-4 | TRBV5-6 | TGTGCCAGCAGCTTGGGAACTAACTTCGCAAACATTCAGTACTTC | CASSLGTNFANIQYF
TRBD1 | NA | TRBJ1-3 | TRBV19 | TGTGCCAGTAGTTCGGGGACAGGGAGCTCTGGAAACACCATATATTTT | CASSSGTGSSGNTIYF
NA | NA | TRBJ2-3 | TRBV5-1 | TGCGCCAGCAGCTTGGGCCTAGGGAGCACAGATACGCAGTATTTT | CASSLGLGSTDTQYF
TRBD1 | NA | TRBJ1-4 | TRBV18 | TGTGCCAGCTCACCGCGTAGAGGGGACAGTGGTGATGAAAAACTGTTTTTT | CASSPRRGDSGDEKLFF
TRBD1 | NA | TRBJ1-1 | TRBV6-5 | TGTGCCAGCAGAGTAGGACAGGGGAGGACTGAAGCTTTCTTT | CASRVGQGRTEAFF
TRBD2 | NA | TRBJ2-7 | TRBV10-3 | TGTGCCATCAGTGTGGGCGGGAGCTACTACGAGCAGTACTTC | CAISVGGSYYEQYF
NA | few | TRBJ2-1 | TRBV5-1 | TGCGCCAGCAGCTCAGGGGCGGGACAGAGAATATACAATGAGCAGTTCTTC | CASSSGAGQRIYNEQFF
NA | NA | TRBJ2-7 | TRBV9 | TGTGCCAGCAGCCAAGGAAGGGTGAGCTACGAGCAGTACTTC | CASSQGRVSYEQYF
TRBD1 | NA | TRBJ2-6 | TRBV5-6 | TGTGCCAGCAGCTTGGGACAGGGGGCTGCTGGGGCCAACGTCCTGACTTTC | CASSLGQGAAGANVLTF
NA | NA | TRBJ2-6 | TRBV27 | TGTGCCAGCAGTCCCCTCCGGGACTCACACTCTGGGGCCAACGTCCTGACTTTC | CASSPLRDSHSGANVLTF
TRBD1 | NA | TRBJ1-2 | TRBV4-1 | TGCGCCAGCAGCCAACCCGGGACAGTTTTTAACTATGGCTACACCTTC | CASSQPGTVFNYGYTF